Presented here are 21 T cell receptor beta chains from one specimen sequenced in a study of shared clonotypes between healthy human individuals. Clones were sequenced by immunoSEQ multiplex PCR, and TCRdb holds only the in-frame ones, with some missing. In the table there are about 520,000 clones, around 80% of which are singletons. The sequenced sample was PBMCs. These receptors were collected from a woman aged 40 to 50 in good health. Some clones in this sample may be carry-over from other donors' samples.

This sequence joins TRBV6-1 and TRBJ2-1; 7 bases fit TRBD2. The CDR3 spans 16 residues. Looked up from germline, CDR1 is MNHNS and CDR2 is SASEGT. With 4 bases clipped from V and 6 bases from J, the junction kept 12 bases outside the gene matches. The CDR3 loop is CASSGISTSLGNEQFF. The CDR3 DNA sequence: TGTGCCAGCAGTGGTATATCGACTAGCTTGGGCAATGAGCAGTTCTTC.

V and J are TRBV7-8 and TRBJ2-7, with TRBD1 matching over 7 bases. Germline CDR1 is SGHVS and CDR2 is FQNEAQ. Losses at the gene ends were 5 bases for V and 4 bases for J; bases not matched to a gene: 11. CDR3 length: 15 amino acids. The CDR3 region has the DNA TGTGCCAGCAGCACCGCCGGGACAGATCCTTACGAGCAGTACTTC. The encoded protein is CASSTAGTDPYEQYF.

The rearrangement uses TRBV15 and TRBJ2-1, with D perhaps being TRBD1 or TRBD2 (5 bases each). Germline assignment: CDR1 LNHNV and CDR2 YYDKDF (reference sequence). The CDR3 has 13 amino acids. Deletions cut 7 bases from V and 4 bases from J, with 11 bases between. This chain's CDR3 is CATNRDRYNEQFF. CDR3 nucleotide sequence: TGTGCCACCAATAGGGACCGTTACAATGAGCAGTTCTTC.

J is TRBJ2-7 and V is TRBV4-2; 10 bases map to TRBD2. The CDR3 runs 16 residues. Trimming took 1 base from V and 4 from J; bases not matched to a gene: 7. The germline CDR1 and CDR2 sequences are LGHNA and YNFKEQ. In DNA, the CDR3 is TGTGCCAGCAGCCAAGGTCTAGCGGGAGAGGGGTACGAGCAGTACTTC. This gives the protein CASSQGLAGEGYEQYF.

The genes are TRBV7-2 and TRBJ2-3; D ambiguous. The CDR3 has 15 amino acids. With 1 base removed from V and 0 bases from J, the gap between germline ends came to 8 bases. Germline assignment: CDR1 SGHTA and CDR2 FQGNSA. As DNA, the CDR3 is TGTGCCAGCAGCTTAGTCGGGTGGAGCACAGATACGCAGTATTTT. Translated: CASSLVGWSTDTQYF.

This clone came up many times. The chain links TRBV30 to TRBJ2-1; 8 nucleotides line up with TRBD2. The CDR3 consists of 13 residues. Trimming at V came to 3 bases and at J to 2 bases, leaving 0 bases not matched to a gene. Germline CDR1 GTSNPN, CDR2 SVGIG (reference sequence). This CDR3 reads CAWSGRAYNEQFF. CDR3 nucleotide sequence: TGTGCCTGGAGCGGGAGGGCCTACAATGAGCAGTTCTTC.

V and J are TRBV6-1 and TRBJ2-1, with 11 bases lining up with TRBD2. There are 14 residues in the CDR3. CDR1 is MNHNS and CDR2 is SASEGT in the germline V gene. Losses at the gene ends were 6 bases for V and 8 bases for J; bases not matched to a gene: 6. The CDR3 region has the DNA TGTGCCAGCAGGACTAGCGGGATGGTCCATGAGCAGTTCTTC. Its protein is CASRTSGMVHEQFF.

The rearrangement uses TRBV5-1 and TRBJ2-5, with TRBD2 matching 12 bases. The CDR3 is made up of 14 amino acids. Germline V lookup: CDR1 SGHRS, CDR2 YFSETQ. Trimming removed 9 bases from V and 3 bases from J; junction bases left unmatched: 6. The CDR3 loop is CATSTSGSKETQYF. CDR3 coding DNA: TGCGCCACCTCGACTAGCGGGAGTAAAGAGACCCAGTACTTC.

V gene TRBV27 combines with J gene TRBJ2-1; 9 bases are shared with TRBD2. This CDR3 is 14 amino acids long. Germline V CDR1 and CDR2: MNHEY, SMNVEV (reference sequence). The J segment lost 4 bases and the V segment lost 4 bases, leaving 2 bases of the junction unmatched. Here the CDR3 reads CASSSGLAYNEQFF. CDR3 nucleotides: TGTGCCAGCAGTTCTGGACTAGCGTACAATGAGCAGTTCTTC.

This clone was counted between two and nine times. For the CDR3, the DNA is TGTGCCAGCAGCGTAGGAGGGGCTTGGGGGACGGACACTGAAGCTTTCTTT. This sequence encodes CASSVGGAWGTDTEAFF. This rearrangement joins TRBV9 to TRBJ1-1; D may be TRBD1 (5 bases). Looked up from germline, CDR1 is SGDLS and CDR2 is YYNGEE. CDR3 length: 17 amino acids. Trimming took off 0 bases at V and 3 bases at J, with 18 bases between the two ends. Drawing the rest from reference TRBV9 and TRBJ1-1, the complete variable domain is DSGVTQTPKHLITATGQRVTLRCSPRSGDLSVYWYQQSLDQGLQFLIQYYNGEERAKGNILERFSAQQFPDLHSELNLSSLELGDSALYFCASSVGGAWGTDTEAFFGQGTRLTVV.

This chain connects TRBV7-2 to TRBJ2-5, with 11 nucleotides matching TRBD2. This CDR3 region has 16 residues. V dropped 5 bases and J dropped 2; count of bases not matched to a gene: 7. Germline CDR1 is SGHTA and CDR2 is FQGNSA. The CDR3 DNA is TGTGCCAGCAGCACTACTAGCGGGAGTCCACAAGAGACCCAGTACTTC. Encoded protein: CASSTTSGSPQETQYF.

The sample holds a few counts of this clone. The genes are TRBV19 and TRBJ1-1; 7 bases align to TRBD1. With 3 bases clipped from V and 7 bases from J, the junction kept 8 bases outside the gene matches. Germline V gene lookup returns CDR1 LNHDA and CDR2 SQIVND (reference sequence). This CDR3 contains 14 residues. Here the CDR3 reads CASSMDRRTGEAFF. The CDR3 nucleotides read TGTGCCAGTAGTATGGACAGGCGGACGGGTGAAGCTTTCTTT.

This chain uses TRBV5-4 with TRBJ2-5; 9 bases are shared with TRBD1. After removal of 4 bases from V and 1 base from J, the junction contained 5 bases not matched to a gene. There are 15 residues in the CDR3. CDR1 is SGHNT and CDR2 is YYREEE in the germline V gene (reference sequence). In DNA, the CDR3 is TGTGCCAGCAGCATGGGACAGGGCTTCCAAGAGACCCAGTACTTC. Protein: CASSMGQGFQETQYF.

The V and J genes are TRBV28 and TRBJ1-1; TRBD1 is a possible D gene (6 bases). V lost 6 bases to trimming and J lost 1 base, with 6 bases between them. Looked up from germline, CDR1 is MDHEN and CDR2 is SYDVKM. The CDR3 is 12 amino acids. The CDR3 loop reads CASRQGNTEAFF. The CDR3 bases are TGTGCCAGCAGACAGGGGAACACTGAAGCTTTCTTT.

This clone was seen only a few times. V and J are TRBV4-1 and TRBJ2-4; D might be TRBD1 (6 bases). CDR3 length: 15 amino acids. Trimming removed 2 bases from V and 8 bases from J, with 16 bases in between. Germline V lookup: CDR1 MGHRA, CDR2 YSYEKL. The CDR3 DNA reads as TGCGCCAGCAGCCAACCCACAGGGTTTGGAGACATTCAGTACTTC. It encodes CASSQPTGFGDIQYF.

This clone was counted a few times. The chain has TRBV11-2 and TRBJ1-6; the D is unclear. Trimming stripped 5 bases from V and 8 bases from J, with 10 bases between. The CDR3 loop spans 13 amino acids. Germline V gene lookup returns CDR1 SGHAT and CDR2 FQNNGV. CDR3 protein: CASSQNTDSPLHF. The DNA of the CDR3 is TGTGCCAGCAGCCAAAATACAGATTCACCCCTCCACTTT.

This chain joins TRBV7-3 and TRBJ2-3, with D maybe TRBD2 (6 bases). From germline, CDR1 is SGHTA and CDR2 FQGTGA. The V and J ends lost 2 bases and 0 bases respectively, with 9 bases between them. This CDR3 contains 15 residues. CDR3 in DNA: TGTGCCAGCAGCTTAGTCGGGAGAAGCACAGATACGCAGTATTTT. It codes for CASSLVGRSTDTQYF.

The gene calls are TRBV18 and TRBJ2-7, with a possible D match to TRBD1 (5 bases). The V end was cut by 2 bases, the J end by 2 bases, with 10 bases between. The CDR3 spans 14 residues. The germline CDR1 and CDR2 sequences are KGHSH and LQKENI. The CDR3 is CASSPTQVPYEQYF. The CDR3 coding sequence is TGTGCCAGCTCACCAACACAGGTGCCCTACGAGCAGTACTTC.

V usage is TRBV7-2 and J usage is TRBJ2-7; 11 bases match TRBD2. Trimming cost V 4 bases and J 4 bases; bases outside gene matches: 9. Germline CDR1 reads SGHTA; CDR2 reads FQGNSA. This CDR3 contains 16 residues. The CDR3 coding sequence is TGTGCCAGCAGCTCCCCATCTCGGACTAGCGGGTACGAGCAGTACTTC. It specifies CASSSPSRTSGYEQYF.

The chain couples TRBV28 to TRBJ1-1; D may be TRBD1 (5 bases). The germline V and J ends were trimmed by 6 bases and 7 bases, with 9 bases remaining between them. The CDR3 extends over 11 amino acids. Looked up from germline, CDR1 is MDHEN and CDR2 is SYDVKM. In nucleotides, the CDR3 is TGTGCCAGCAGGTACAGGAGTGAAGCTTTCTTT. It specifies CASRYRSEAFF.

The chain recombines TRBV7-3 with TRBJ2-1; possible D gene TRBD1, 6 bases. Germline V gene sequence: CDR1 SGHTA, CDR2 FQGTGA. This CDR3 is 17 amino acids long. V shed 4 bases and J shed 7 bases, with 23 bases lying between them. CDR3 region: CASSSYPRDKGYNEQFF. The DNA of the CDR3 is TGTGCCAGCAGCTCGTACCCCCGGGACAAAGGGTATAATGAGCAGTTCTTC. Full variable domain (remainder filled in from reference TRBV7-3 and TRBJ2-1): GAGVSQTPSNKVTEKGKYVELRCDPISGHTALYWYRQSLGQGPEFLIYFQGTGAADDSGLPNDRFFAVRPEGSVSTLKIQRTERGDSAVYLCASSSYPRDKGYNEQFFGPGTRLTVL.